Listed below are T cell receptor beta chains from one sample, sequenced in a study of Ad26.COV2.S vaccination and SARS-CoV-2 variants. The table came from immunoSEQ multiplex PCR; TCRdb's copy has only in-frame clones and leaves some out. The sample includes about half a million clones, 89% of them seen just once. The sequencing used peripheral blood, collected in a trial of Ad26.COV2.S vaccine versus placebo. Source of these receptors: a person aged 18-65 years who received the Ad26.COV2.S COVID-19 vaccine or a placebo. Each CDR3 is given with its conserved first and last residue. The order of the fields is J gene, clone size, V gene, CDR3 protein. Clone size is given for some rows only: seen once, a few or many times, or a class if the clone is expanded.

TRBJ2-2,NA,TRBV19,CASSIVWRATGELFF
TRBJ2-7,NA,TRBV28,CASSSPYTRHSNEQYF
TRBJ1-1,NA,TRBV7-9,CASSETGGGYTEAFF
TRBJ1-4,NA,TRBV30,CAWRAHPGLWSEKLFF
TRBJ1-2,NA,TRBV7-3,CASSLNAGYGYTF
TRBJ2-2,NA,TRBV6-5,CASSYRDNTGELFF
TRBJ2-3,NA,TRBV27,CASSPGVADTQYF
TRBJ2-1,NA,TRBV24-1,CATSDPGLAGAHEQFF
TRBJ2-1,once,TRBV29-1,CSANDPGQSSYNEQFF
TRBJ2-7,NA,TRBV5-1,CASSESTGSPGEQYF
TRBJ2-5,NA,TRBV4-1,CASSQDHGIQETQYF
TRBJ2-1,NA,TRBV3-1/TRBV3-2,CASSYTSGMGGGQFF
TRBJ1-2,NA,TRBV11-2,CASSFPSGHDPNYGYTF
TRBJ1-5,NA,TRBV6-5,CASGGPGPQHF
TRBJ2-1,NA,TRBV7-9,CASSLSGLGPYNEQFF
TRBJ2-6,NA,TRBV19,CASSRRQGSFSGANVLTF
TRBJ2-1,NA,TRBV27,CASSFVGAWGNEQFF
TRBJ2-1,NA,TRBV11-2,CASSLDSWGIPKETSRQFF
TRBJ1-2,NA,TRBV10-3,CAISFGTENYGYTF
TRBJ1-1,once,TRBV7-9,CASSGWDRMNTEAFF
TRBJ2-1,NA,TRBV12-3/TRBV12-4,CASSLRLLYEQFF
TRBJ2-7,NA,TRBV11-2,CASSPDREQYF
TRBJ1-3,NA,TRBV5-6,CASSLPGQVSGNTIYF
TRBJ2-7,NA,TRBV27,CASRPGQGAGEQYF
TRBJ2-7,NA,TRBV7-9,CASSAGLAGGYEQYF
TRBJ1-4,NA,TRBV7-9,CASSTKGGGTVDEKLFF
TRBJ1-5,once,TRBV7-8,CASSLALSGRRTEPQHF